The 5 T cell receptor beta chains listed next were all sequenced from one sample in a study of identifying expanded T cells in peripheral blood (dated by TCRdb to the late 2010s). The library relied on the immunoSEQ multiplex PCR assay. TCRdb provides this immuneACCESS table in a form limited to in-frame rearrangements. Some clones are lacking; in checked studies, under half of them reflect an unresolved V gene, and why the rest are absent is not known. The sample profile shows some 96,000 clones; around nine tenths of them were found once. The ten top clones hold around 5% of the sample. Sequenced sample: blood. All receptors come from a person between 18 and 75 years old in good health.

The CDR3 loop is CASSQGGTKHEQYF. The CDR3 DNA sequence: TGTGCCAGCAGCCAGGGCGGGACCAAGCACGAGCAGTACTTC. This chain joins TRBV11-3 and TRBJ2-7, with a tentative D call TRBD2 (6 bases). Germline V gene data show CDR1 as SGHNT and CDR2 as YENEEA. The length of the CDR3 is 14 residues. Trimming took 5 bases from V and 5 from J, leaving 16 bases between them.

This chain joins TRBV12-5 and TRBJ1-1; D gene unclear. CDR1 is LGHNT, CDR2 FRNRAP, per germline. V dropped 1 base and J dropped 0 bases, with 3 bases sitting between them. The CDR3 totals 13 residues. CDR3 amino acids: CASGLGMNTEAFF. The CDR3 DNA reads TGTGCTAGTGGTTTGGGAATGAACACTGAAGCTTTCTTT. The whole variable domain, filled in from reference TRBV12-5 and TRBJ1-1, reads DARVTQTPRHKVTEMGQEVTMRCQPILGHNTVFWYRQTMMQGLELLAYFRNRAPLDDSGMPKDRFSAEMPDATLATLKIQPSEPRDSAVYFCASGLGMNTEAFFGQGTRLTVV.

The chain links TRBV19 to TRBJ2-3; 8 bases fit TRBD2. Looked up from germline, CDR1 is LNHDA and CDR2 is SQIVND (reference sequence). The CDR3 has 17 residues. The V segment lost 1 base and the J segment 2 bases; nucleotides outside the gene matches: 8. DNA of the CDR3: TGTGCCAGTAGTATAGGTGGCGGGGGGAGATCCACAGATACGCAGTATTTT. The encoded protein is CASSIGGGGRSTDTQYF.

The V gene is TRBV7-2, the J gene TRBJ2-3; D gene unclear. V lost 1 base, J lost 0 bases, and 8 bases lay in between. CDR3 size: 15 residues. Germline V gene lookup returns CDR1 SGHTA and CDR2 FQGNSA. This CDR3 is CASSLVEESTDTQYF. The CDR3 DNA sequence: TGTGCCAGCAGCTTAGTAGAGGAGAGCACAGATACGCAGTATTTT.

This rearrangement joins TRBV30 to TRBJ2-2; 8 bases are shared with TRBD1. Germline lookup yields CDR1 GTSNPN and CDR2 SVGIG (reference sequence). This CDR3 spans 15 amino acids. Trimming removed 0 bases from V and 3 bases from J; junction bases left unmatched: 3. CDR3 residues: CAWSVGTGYTGELFF. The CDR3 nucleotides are TGTGCCTGGAGTGTCGGGACAGGTTACACCGGGGAGCTGTTTTTT.